This entry concerns a single T cell receptor (beta chain). V was trimmed by 5 bases and J by 4 bases, leaving 11 bases between them. CDR1 MNHEY and CDR2 SMNVEV come from the germline V gene (reference sequence). There are 13 residues in the CDR3. Study processing details: Estimates of nucleated cell counts were drawn from the amplification of reference gene primers. Profiled with immunoSEQ multiplex PCR; TCRdb holds only in-frame clones, not every one. The D gene and trimming were derived from the DNA, and the V and J assignments and clone size from that table. Of some 350,000 clones listed, about 93% are singletons. The source of the sample is a study of blood T cell repertoires in COVID-19. Overall study context: COVID-19 samples collected from the United States, Italy and Spain covered acute and convalescent phases. In each case, the material was cDNA or gDNA derived from T cells, B-cell-depleted T cells, or PBMCs.

The genes are TRBV27 and TRBJ1-2; possibly TRBD1 for D (6 bases). Sequences were obtained from peripheral blood. The TCR sequence derives from a woman between 18 and 30 years old who had recovered from COVID-19. CDR3 in amino acids: CASSPGGPYGYTF. DNA for the CDR3: TGTGCCAGCAGTCCGGGGGGGCCCTATGGCTACACCTTC.